The 21 T cell receptor beta chains presented below share a single source sample, sequenced in a study of blood T cell repertoires in COVID-19. Libraries were prepared by immunoSEQ multiplex PCR; TCRdb keeps only in-frame clonotypes and omits some of them. The repertoire holds 350,000 to 500,000 clones, with around nine tenths as singletons. Sequenced sample: PBMCs or T cells enriched from blood (not recorded which). The receptors derive from a young woman who had been exposed to COVID-19.

The chain employs TRBV29-1 and TRBJ1-2; 7 bases map to TRBD1. Germline V gene data show CDR1 as SQVTM and CDR2 as ANQGSEA. Trimming cost V 3 bases and J 1 base; bases outside gene matches: 8. The CDR3 contains 15 residues. CDR3 nucleotides: TGCAGCGTTGAGCTAAACGACAGGGTTAACTATGGCTACACCTTC. This translates into CSVELNDRVNYGYTF.

This chain links TRBV20-1 with TRBJ1-1, with D possibly being TRBD1 (6 bases). Germline V CDR1 and CDR2: DFQATT, SNEGSKA (reference sequence). The CDR3 covers 13 residues. The V end was cut by 3 bases, the J end by 5 bases, with 13 bases between. The CDR3 protein is CSASTGFGTEAFF. The CDR3 DNA is TGCAGTGCTAGTACAGGGTTCGGGACTGAAGCTTTCTTT.

The V and J genes are TRBV19 and TRBJ1-1, with TRBD1 identical over 11 bases. J was trimmed by 3 bases and V by 5 bases; bases with no gene match: 8. Germline V gene data show CDR1 as LNHDA and CDR2 as SQIVND (reference sequence). The CDR3 length is 16 residues. The chain's CDR3 is CASSGQGAWRDTEAFF. The CDR3 nucleotides read TGTGCCAGTAGTGGACAGGGGGCTTGGAGGGACACTGAAGCTTTCTTT.

The chain joins TRBV14 to TRBJ2-3, with 9 bases fitting TRBD1. Per the germline V gene, CDR1 is SGHDN and CDR2 is FVKESK. This CDR3 contains 15 residues. V trimming: 5 bases; J trimming: 2 bases; junction bases outside the gene matches: 5. The CDR3 spells CASSFGQGTTDTQYF. The DNA for the CDR3 is TGTGCCAGCAGCTTCGGACAGGGGACCACAGATACGCAGTATTTT.

This clone is a singleton in its sample. The chain carries TRBV28 and TRBJ2-1, with TRBD2 matching over 7 bases. Germline CDR1 MDHEN, CDR2 SYDVKM. This CDR3 is built from 15 residues. J lost 9 bases, V lost 6 bases, and 14 bases had no gene match. DNA of the CDR3: TGTGCCAGCAGGGGTCTTGAGGGAGGGCCAAGTGAGCAGTTCTTC. It translates to CASRGLEGGPSEQFF.

The J gene is TRBJ1-6, the V gene TRBV10-3, with D uncertain. The CDR3 consists of 13 residues. Germline V gene sequence: CDR1 ENHRY, CDR2 SYGVKD. Trimming took off 2 bases at V and 10 bases at J, with 9 bases between the two ends. In DNA, the CDR3 is TGTGCCATCAGTGAGCTTGAGGTGTCACCCCTCCACTTT. Translation: CAISELEVSPLHF.

The V and J genes are TRBV28 and TRBJ2-2; D gene uncertain. Between the trimmed V and J ends, which lost 10 bases and 1 base, there was a span of 7 bases. Germline V CDR1 and CDR2: MDHEN, SYDVKM. The CDR3 covers 12 residues. The CDR3 region is CAIQENTGELFF. The CDR3 nucleotides read TGTGCCATCCAGGAGAACACCGGGGAGCTGTTTTTT.

The J gene is TRBJ2-1, the V gene TRBV24-1; 8 bases agree with TRBD1. The CDR3 runs 13 residues. The trim removed 2 bases at V and 16 bases at J, leaving 9 bases unmatched. Germline V gene data show CDR1 as KGHDR and CDR2 as SFDVKD. Written as DNA, the CDR3 is TGTGCCACCAGTGATTCGTCAGGGGGCATTGCTTTCTTC. Amino acid sequence: CATSDSSGGIAFF.

The chain combines TRBV29-1 with TRBJ2-7, with 10 bases lining up with TRBD1. Unmatched junction bases numbered 8, after V lost 4 bases and J lost 5 bases. CDR1 and CDR2 from the germline V gene are SQVTM and ANQGSEA. CDR3 length equals 14 residues. CDR3 amino acids: CSVVMGQGRDEQYF. CDR3 bases: TGCAGCGTTGTTATGGGACAGGGGCGCGACGAGCAGTACTTC.

The chain employs TRBV7-9 and TRBJ2-5; D is unresolved. Germline CDR1 SEHNR, CDR2 FQNEAQ (reference sequence). Deletions cut 2 bases from V and 1 base from J, with 5 bases between. The length of the CDR3 is 13 residues. In DNA, the CDR3 is TGTGCCAGCAGCTTATTGGCCCAAGAGACCCAGTACTTC. Translating it yields CASSLLAQETQYF.

This chain links TRBV6-6 with TRBJ1-3, with D possibly matching TRBD1 (6 bases). Per the germline V gene, CDR1 is MNHNY and CDR2 is SVGAGI (reference sequence). The ends were cut back, 0 bases at V and 0 bases at J, with 9 bases in the middle. The CDR3 covers 16 residues. CDR3 in amino acids: CASSYSGGPSGNTIYF. DNA of the CDR3: TGTGCCAGCAGTTACTCCGGGGGGCCCTCTGGAAACACCATATATTTT.

The DNA of the CDR3 is TGTGCCAGCAGCCTCGGGACAACTAGCACAGATACGCAGTATTTT. Encoded protein: CASSLGTTSTDTQYF. The chain couples TRBV3-1 (or the pseudogene TRBV3-2) to TRBJ2-3; weak D call: TRBD1 (6 bases). Germline V gene data show CDR1 as LGHDT and CDR2 as YNNKEL (reference sequence). The ends were cut back, 4 bases at V and 0 bases at J, with 11 bases in the middle. This CDR3 region has 15 residues.

V usage is TRBV7-9 and J usage is TRBJ2-5, with TRBD2 as a possible D gene (5 bases). V dropped 1 base and J dropped 3 bases, with 15 bases sitting between them. The CDR3 has 16 residues. The germline CDR1 and CDR2 sequences are SEHNR and FQNEAQ (reference sequence). CDR3 in amino acids: CASSLGEGRGEETQYF. The CDR3 region has the DNA TGTGCCAGCAGCTTAGGAGAGGGTCGTGGGGAAGAGACCCAGTACTTC.

The chain has TRBV6-5 and TRBJ2-1; the match to TRBD1 covers 8 bases. The CDR3 runs 12 residues. Germline V gene lookup returns CDR1 MNHEY and CDR2 SVGAGI. The V segment lost 6 bases and the J segment 9 bases; nucleotides outside the gene matches: 4. The CDR3 DNA reads TGTGCCAGCAGCCCGGGACAGGTTGAGCAGTTCTTC. This encodes CASSPGQVEQFF.

The chain joins TRBV28 to TRBJ1-1; 8 nucleotides match TRBD1. V shed 5 bases and J 0 bases; nucleotides not matched to a gene: 5. This CDR3 spans 15 amino acids. Germline values: CDR1 MDHEN, CDR2 SYDVKM. The CDR3 nucleotides read TGTGCCAGCAGTAATCAGGGGGCGTTGAACACTGAAGCTTTCTTT. Its protein product is CASSNQGALNTEAFF.

This sequence joins TRBV14 and TRBJ2-1, with 9 bases matching TRBD2. In germline, CDR1 is SGHDN, CDR2 FVKESK. The J segment lost 9 bases and the V segment lost 6 bases, leaving 15 bases of the junction unmatched. The CDR3 length is 16 residues. CDR3 loop: CASSPSGGLSMGEQFF. CDR3 DNA: TGTGCCAGCAGTCCAAGCGGGGGGCTTTCCATGGGTGAGCAGTTCTTC.

This clone was observed a single time. The V and J genes are TRBV6-5 and TRBJ1-6, with 9 nucleotides matching TRBD1. The CDR3 loop spans 15 amino acids. From germline, CDR1 is MNHEY and CDR2 SVGAGI. The V and J ends lost 6 bases and 7 bases, in that order; junction bases with no gene match: 7. In DNA, the CDR3 is TGTGCCAGCAGGTCCGGGACAGGGTACAATTCACCCCTCCACTTT. Translated: CASRSGTGYNSPLHF.

This chain joins TRBV24-1 and TRBJ1-5; the D gene is possibly TRBD1 (5 bases). Germline V lookup: CDR1 KGHDR, CDR2 SFDVKD. V was clipped by 5 bases and J by 4 bases, with 14 bases between them. The CDR3 extends over 15 amino acids. In DNA, the CDR3 is TGTGCCACCAGTGGGGGAGGGGAGAGGAATCAGCCCCAGCATTTT. It specifies CATSGGGERNQPQHF.

The chain employs TRBV9 and TRBJ2-2; 8 bases agree with TRBD2. Germline lookup yields CDR1 SGDLS and CDR2 YYNGEE. The CDR3 is 16 amino acids. Losses at the gene ends were 3 bases for V and 2 bases for J; bases not matched to a gene: 6. CDR3 nucleotides: TGTGCCAGCAGCGGAGCGGGGGTGCTAAACACCGGGGAGCTGTTTTTT. As protein: CASSGAGVLNTGELFF.

The genes are TRBV3-1 (or the pseudogene TRBV3-2) and TRBJ1-1, with no clear D. The CDR3 contains 16 residues. Germline CDR1 reads LGHDT; CDR2 reads YNNKEL (reference sequence). V lost 5 bases and J 1 base, leaving 17 bases between the germline ends. For the CDR3, the DNA is TGTGCCAGCAGCGCCCACGTCGGTTCTTCGAACACTGAAGCTTTCTTT. This codes for CASSAHVGSSNTEAFF.

This chain joins TRBV2 and TRBJ2-1, with D possibly being TRBD2 (6 bases). Germline V CDR1 and CDR2: SNHLY, FYNNEI. The V gene lost 4 bases and the J gene lost 8 bases, with 12 bases spanning the gap. The CDR3 consists of 13 residues. The CDR3 DNA reads TGTGCCAGCAGTGTACAACTAGCCCATGAGCAGTTCTTC. Its protein is CASSVQLAHEQFF.